The 9 T cell receptor beta chains given below trace back to one sample, sequenced in a study of blood T cell repertoires in COVID-19. Sequencing was performed with immunoSEQ multiplex PCR; in TCRdb, only in-frame clones are kept and a portion is missing. The table records around 230,000 clones, 70% to 90% of them present only once. Sequenced input: PBMCs or T cells enriched from blood (not recorded which). Source of these receptors: a middle-aged man who had recovered from COVID-19.

This clone appeared once. Other nucleotide sequences in the sample specify the same CDR3. The chain joins TRBV7-2 to TRBJ2-1; D call uncertain. The germline gives CDR1 SGHTA, CDR2 FQGNSA. Deletions cut 5 bases from V and 7 bases from J, with 6 bases between. This CDR3 contains 11 residues. Here the CDR3 reads CASSPRNEQFF. The CDR3 DNA reads as TGTGCCAGCAGCCCGCGGAATGAGCAGTTCTTC.

This chain links TRBV7-9 with TRBJ2-5; 9 nucleotides align to TRBD1. V lost 0 bases, J lost 5 bases, and 1 base stayed unmatched. Per the germline V gene, CDR1 is SEHNR and CDR2 is FQNEAQ (reference sequence). This CDR3 region has 14 residues. CDR3 amino acids: CASSLAGTGETQYF. The CDR3, as DNA: TGTGCCAGCAGCTTAGCAGGGACAGGGGAGACCCAGTACTTC.

This clone was recorded a few times. The rearrangement links TRBV18 to TRBJ2-7; D perhaps matches TRBD1 (7 bases). Trimming shortened V by 0 bases and J by 2 bases, and 20 bases separated the two germline ends. Per germline, CDR1 KGHSH and CDR2 LQKENI. The CDR3 sequence is 18 residues long. This chain's CDR3 is CASSPPPFVQGGTYEQYF. The CDR3 DNA follows: TGTGCCAGCTCACCACCCCCTTTCGTTCAGGGGGGAACCTACGAGCAGTACTTC.

The CDR3 loop reads CASRQGLDSPLHF. The DNA for the CDR3 is TGTGCCAGTAGGCAGGGATTGGATTCACCCCTCCACTTT. The V gene is TRBV19, the J gene TRBJ1-6; D may be TRBD1 (5 bases). This CDR3 contains 13 residues. CDR1 is LNHDA and CDR2 is SQIVND in the germline V gene (reference sequence). Trimming shortened V by 6 bases and J by 8 bases, and 11 bases separated the two germline ends.

The V and J genes are TRBV11-2 and TRBJ2-1; 10 bases agree with TRBD2. This CDR3 contains 15 residues. V gave up 4 bases and J gave up 8 bases; unmatched junction bases: 8. The germline V gene has CDR1 SGHAT and CDR2 FQNNGV. CDR3 in DNA: TGTGCCAGCAGCTCTACTAGCGGGATTTTCGATGAGCAGTTCTTC. Translating it yields CASSSTSGIFDEQFF.

The chain is built from TRBV2 and TRBJ2-2; TRBD2 is a possible D gene (5 bases). V was cut by 8 bases and J by 1 base, with 17 bases left in between. This CDR3 contains 16 residues. Germline V gene lookup returns CDR1 SNHLY and CDR2 FYNNEI. The DNA for the CDR3 is TGTGCCAGCGCCGGGAAAGGGAGTTTGAACACCGGGGAGCTGTTTTTT. Amino acids: CASAGKGSLNTGELFF.

The CDR3 loop reads CASSLGGLEETQYF. The CDR3, as DNA: TGTGCCAGCAGCTTGGGGGGGCTCGAAGAGACCCAGTACTTC. This chain connects TRBV5-5 to TRBJ2-5; tentatively, D is TRBD1 (6 bases). In germline, CDR1 is SGHKS, CDR2 YYEKEE (reference sequence). The CDR3 covers 14 residues. V shed 0 bases and J shed 3 bases, with 9 bases lying between them.

The CDR3 sequence is CASSHTPNTGELFF. The CDR3 coding sequence is TGTGCCAGCAGTCACACACCGAACACCGGGGAGCTGTTTTTT. The chain links TRBV5-8 to TRBJ2-2; D is unresolved. This CDR3 has 14 residues. Per the germline V gene, CDR1 is SGHTS and CDR2 is YDEGEE. V lost 5 bases, J lost 0 bases, and 8 bases lay in between.

This rearrangement joins TRBV6-7 to TRBJ2-1, with D uncertain. TRBV6-7 is reported as an ORF; its role is uncertain. The CDR3 loop spans 11 amino acids. V lost 2 bases to trimming and J lost 7 bases, with 3 bases between them. The CDR3 here is CASSYENEQFF. The CDR3 DNA is TGTGCCAGCAGTTACGAGAATGAGCAGTTCTTC.